The present T cell receptor (beta chain) was sequenced within a study of cytomegalovirus exposure and HLA in healthy donors. Whole-study results and caveats: The study carried out a later analysis of TCR beta sequences. It associated 15,000 to 20,000 of them with specific HLA alleles at a false discovery rate of 0.05.

Points on this clone: Its cognate antigen is unknown.

Primers included in the PCR were 60 Vbeta and 13 Jbeta primers. Libraries were prepared by immunoSEQ multiplex PCR; TCRdb keeps only in-frame clonotypes and omits some of them. The data contain fewer than 120,000 clones, around 80% of them singletons. V lost 4 bases to trimming and J lost 0 bases; unmatched junction nucleotides: 6. Germline-derived CDR1 and CDR2 are SGHNT and YYREEE (reference sequence). The CDR3 runs to 16 residues. This sequence joins TRBV5-4 and TRBJ1-1; 10 nucleotides align to TRBD1. The sequenced sample was PBMCs. The receptor's source is a woman aged 60-75 years in good health and CMV-seropositive. In nucleotides, the CDR3 is TGTGCCAGCAGCACCCCGGGACAGGGGATGAACACTGAAGCTTTCTTT. It translates to CASSTPGQGMNTEAFF.